The sequence of this T cell receptor beta chain was determined in a study of T cell responses to AZD1222 COVID-19 vaccine. Study-wide findings and caveats: Seropositive at baseline were only a handful of AZD1222 recipients. Unmutated variant regions reportedly attract nearly half of all spike-specific TCRs. After the peak T cell response, and only then, were repertoires sampled. Clonal diversity may have been underestimated, and the donors were mostly white British, with more females than males.

Concerning this clone: What it recognizes is unknown.

Clones were sequenced by immunoSEQ multiplex PCR, and TCRdb holds only the in-frame ones, with some missing. This sample has roughly 140,000 clones, with roughly 93% found just once. The CDR3 is 13 residues long. From germline, CDR1 is LNHDA and CDR2 SQIVND (reference sequence). V was pared by 11 bases and J by 2 bases, with 12 bases between. The sample here was peripheral blood, taken 28 days after the second AZD1222 dose. The TCR sequence derives from an adult who received the AZD1222 COVID-19 vaccine. This chain connects TRBV19 to TRBJ2-2; tentatively, D is TRBD1 or TRBD2 (5 bases each). CDR3 region: CAGGRDNTGELFF. The CDR3 coding sequence is TGTGCCGGCGGCAGGGACAACACCGGGGAGCTGTTTTTT.